The 5 T cell receptor beta chains below were found in one sample sequenced in a study of T cell responses to AZD1222 COVID-19 vaccine. The data were produced by immunoSEQ multiplex PCR, yet TCRdb's version contains in-frame clones alone and is incomplete. The table shows about 140,000 clones, with roughly 80% occurring only once. The starting material was peripheral blood, obtained on day 0 of AZD1222 vaccination. The receptor set was obtained from an adult in good health.

This chain joins TRBV28 and TRBJ2-2; TRBD1 matches 10 bases. With 7 bases clipped from V and 4 bases from J, the junction kept 15 bases outside the gene matches. The CDR3 contains 18 residues. The germline gives CDR1 MDHEN, CDR2 SYDVKM. The CDR3 nucleotides are TGTGCCAGCAATGTTTGGGGGACCGGGACAGGGGTCACCGGGGAGCTGTTTTTT. As protein: CASNVWGTGTGVTGELFF.

The rearrangement uses TRBV3-1 (or the pseudogene TRBV3-2) and TRBJ1-4; 8 bases align to TRBD1. The CDR3 is made up of 18 amino acids. With V trimmed by 4 bases and J by 3 bases, 13 bases remained unmatched. Germline CDR1 and CDR2: LGHDT and YNNKEL (reference sequence). CDR3 amino acids: CASSPRTGWGVANEKLFF. CDR3 sequence (DNA): TGTGCCAGCAGCCCACGGACAGGGTGGGGAGTAGCTAATGAAAAACTGTTTTTT.

This chain joins TRBV19 and TRBJ1-2; 9 bases fit TRBD1. The CDR3 length is 14 residues. V lost 8 bases, J lost 7 bases, and 11 bases stayed unmatched. Germline V gene data show CDR1 as LNHDA and CDR2 as SQIVND (reference sequence). This CDR3 reads CASRPGQGIFGYTF. The DNA of the CDR3 is TGTGCCAGTCGACCGGGACAGGGAATTTTTGGCTACACCTTC.

The chain joins TRBV29-1 to TRBJ1-4, with D maybe TRBD1 (6 bases). There are 14 residues in the CDR3. Germline-derived CDR1 and CDR2 are SQVTM and ANQGSEA. The V end was cut by 6 bases, the J end by 6 bases, with 17 bases between. CDR3 DNA: TGCAGCGTAGGGAGGGGGAAGGGTGATGAAAAACTGTTTTTT. This sequence encodes CSVGRGKGDEKLFF.

The DNA of the CDR3 is TGTGCCAGCAGCTTAGTCGGGACGCCGGGCAATCAGCCCCAGCATTTT. Protein: CASSLVGTPGNQPQHF. The V gene is TRBV7-2, the J gene TRBJ1-5; D is perhaps TRBD1 (5 bases). This CDR3 has 16 amino acids. V lost 1 base and J 2 bases, leaving 12 bases between the germline ends. CDR1 and CDR2 from the germline V gene are SGHTA and FQGNSA.